This T cell receptor beta chain appears in the sequencing data of a study of shared clonotypes between healthy human individuals. This clone was seen a single time. The antigen is not known. The study's findings and limits: Sequencing depth was predicted to influence how clonotypes are shared among donors. Naive subsets typically showed greater estimated richness than memory subsets. Despite large depth, rarefaction showed incomplete sorted-subset sequencing.

The CDR3 has 13 amino acids. The junction had 4 bases not matched to a gene; V was cut back by 6 bases and J by 3 bases. Germline lookup yields CDR1 WNHNN and CDR2 SYGVQD (reference sequence). About 33,000 T cell genomes (around 0.2 ug DNA) went into each sorted-subset replicate. TCRdb keeps only in-frame clones here, not all; method: immunoSEQ multiplex PCR. The repertoire holds around 2.1 million clones, with about 94% as singletons. This TCR was sampled from a man aged 18 to 29 in good health. The sequenced sample was naive CD4+ T cells sorted from blood. As to subset: CD45RA+ positively selected. The chain has TRBV10-1 and TRBJ2-5; TRBD1 aligns across 7 bases. CDR3 bases: TGCGCCAGCAGCGGGACAGCCGAAGAGACCCAGTACTTC. Protein product: CASSGTAEETQYF.